A selection of T cell receptor beta chains follows, all from one sample in a study of blood T cell repertoires in COVID-19. Sequencing used immunoSEQ multiplex PCR; TCRdb keeps in-frame clones, though not all of them. Here the sample spans a few hundred thousand clones, 75% to 90% being singletons. Material: peripheral blood. Source of these receptors: a woman in her late teens or twenties with acute or convalescent COVID-19. Each CDR3 is given with its conserved first and last residue. The D gene is left open where the match is weak. Only part of the rows carry a size: once, few, many, or a class if the clone is expanded.

v_call: TRBV7-2
cdr3_length: 15
clone_size: .
d_call: .
j_call: TRBJ1-4
cdr3_nt: TGTGCCAGCAGCCCCGGAGGAAGAGCTAATGAAAAACTGTTTTTT
cdr3_aa: CASSPGGRANEKLFF

v_call: TRBV5-4
cdr3_length: 13
clone_size: .
d_call: TRBD2
j_call: TRBJ2-7
cdr3_nt: TGTGCCAGCAGCCAGGGCGGGGGGTACGAGCAGTACTTC
cdr3_aa: CASSQGGGYEQYF

v_call: TRBV5-1
cdr3_length: 14
clone_size: .
d_call: .
j_call: TRBJ1-2
cdr3_nt: TGCGCCAGCAGCCCGACAGATCTTAACTATGGCTACACCTTC
cdr3_aa: CASSPTDLNYGYTF

v_call: TRBV6-5
cdr3_length: 15
clone_size: .
d_call: TRBD1
j_call: TRBJ1-2
cdr3_nt: TGTGCCAGCACCCCGAATGCAGGGGGATCATATGGCTACACCTTC
cdr3_aa: CASTPNAGGSYGYTF

v_call: TRBV2
cdr3_length: 14
clone_size: few
d_call: .
j_call: TRBJ2-2
cdr3_nt: TGTGCCAGCATTTGGAGTATAGGTACCGGGGAGCTGTTTTTT
cdr3_aa: CASIWSIGTGELFF

v_call: TRBV12-3/TRBV12-4
cdr3_length: 12
clone_size: .
d_call: .
j_call: TRBJ2-3
cdr3_nt: TGTGCCACCGGTCCGCGGGCCGATACGCAGTATTTT
cdr3_aa: CATGPRADTQYF

v_call: TRBV11-2
cdr3_length: 18
clone_size: .
d_call: TRBD1
j_call: TRBJ2-3
cdr3_nt: TGTGCCAGCAGCTTAAGACCAAGGGACAGGGGAAACACAGATACGCAGTATTTT
cdr3_aa: CASSLRPRDRGNTDTQYF

v_call: TRBV25-1
cdr3_length: 15
clone_size: .
d_call: TRBD1
j_call: TRBJ1-2
cdr3_nt: TGTGCCAGCAGTGACTATCAGGGGGCGAGCTATGGCTACACCTTC
cdr3_aa: CASSDYQGASYGYTF

v_call: TRBV5-1
cdr3_length: 13
clone_size: few
d_call: .
j_call: TRBJ1-1
cdr3_nt: TGCGCCAGCAGCTTGGACAGGGCCACTGAAGCTTTCTTT
cdr3_aa: CASSLDRATEAFF

v_call: TRBV19
cdr3_length: 15
clone_size: .
d_call: .
j_call: TRBJ1-1
cdr3_nt: TGTGCCAGTAGTTATTACCCGAGCGGGGACACTGAAGCTTTCTTT
cdr3_aa: CASSYYPSGDTEAFF

v_call: TRBV29-1
cdr3_length: 16
clone_size: .
d_call: TRBD2
j_call: TRBJ2-2
cdr3_nt: TGCAGCGCCGGAACTAGCGGGAGGATTAGCACCGGGGAGCTGTTTTTT
cdr3_aa: CSAGTSGRISTGELFF

v_call: TRBV6-5
cdr3_length: 14
clone_size: .
d_call: TRBD1
j_call: TRBJ1-6
cdr3_nt: TGTGCCAGCGGCCCCGGGACAGGAAATTCACCCCTCCACTTT
cdr3_aa: CASGPGTGNSPLHF

v_call: TRBV19
cdr3_length: 15
clone_size: .
d_call: TRBD1
j_call: TRBJ2-1
cdr3_nt: TGTGCCAGTAGTACCGGGACAGGGGTCTACAATGAGCAGTTCTTC
cdr3_aa: CASSTGTGVYNEQFF

v_call: TRBV28
cdr3_length: 12
clone_size: .
d_call: .
j_call: TRBJ2-7
cdr3_nt: TGTGCCAGCAGTCTCCTGTACTACGAGCAGTACTTC
cdr3_aa: CASSLLYYEQYF

v_call: TRBV6-2/TRBV6-3
cdr3_length: 18
clone_size: .
d_call: .
j_call: TRBJ1-1
cdr3_nt: TGTGCCAGCAGTTACTCGACTAGTTTGCGGGGCGCGAACACTGAAGCTTTCTTT
cdr3_aa: CASSYSTSLRGANTEAFF

v_call: TRBV6-5
cdr3_length: 11
clone_size: .
d_call: .
j_call: TRBJ2-5
cdr3_nt: TGTGCCAGCAGAGGGGGAGAGACCCAGTACTTC
cdr3_aa: CASRGGETQYF

v_call: TRBV28
cdr3_length: 15
clone_size: .
d_call: .
j_call: TRBJ1-3
cdr3_nt: TGTGCCAGCTTTCGCGACAGACCATTAGGGAACACCATATATTTT
cdr3_aa: CASFRDRPLGNTIYF

v_call: TRBV7-3
cdr3_length: 14
clone_size: .
d_call: .
j_call: TRBJ1-2
cdr3_nt: TGTGCCAGCAGCCCCGGGGGTGTTAACTATGGCTACACCTTC
cdr3_aa: CASSPGGVNYGYTF

v_call: TRBV28
cdr3_length: 12
clone_size: .
d_call: .
j_call: TRBJ1-6
cdr3_nt: TGTGCCAGCAGCCTAGTAAATTCACCCCTCCACTTT
cdr3_aa: CASSLVNSPLHF

v_call: TRBV12-3/TRBV12-4
cdr3_length: 13
clone_size: .
d_call: TRBD1
j_call: TRBJ1-5
cdr3_nt: TGTGCCAGCTGCCTAGACAGGGCTCAGCCCCAGCATTTT
cdr3_aa: CASCLDRAQPQHF

v_call: TRBV18
cdr3_length: 16
clone_size: .
d_call: TRBD1
j_call: TRBJ1-6
cdr3_nt: TGTGCCAGCTCACTGGGGACAGGGACTAATAATTCACCCCTCCACTTT
cdr3_aa: CASSLGTGTNNSPLHF

v_call: TRBV7-9
cdr3_length: 14
clone_size: once
d_call: TRBD2
j_call: TRBJ2-1
cdr3_nt: TGTGCCAGCAGCTTAATGGGACTAGCGGGTGAGCAGTTCTTC
cdr3_aa: CASSLMGLAGEQFF

v_call: TRBV27
cdr3_length: 17
clone_size: few
d_call: .
j_call: TRBJ1-6
cdr3_nt: TGTGCCAGCAGTTTATGGGGAAGCGGCTGGGAGAATTCACCCCTCCACTTT
cdr3_aa: CASSLWGSGWENSPLHF

v_call: TRBV5-1
cdr3_length: 16
clone_size: .
d_call: .
j_call: TRBJ2-7
cdr3_nt: TGCGCCAGCAGCTCCTCCGGTTTGCTAGCCTCCTACGAGCAGTACTTC
cdr3_aa: CASSSSGLLASYEQYF

v_call: TRBV9
cdr3_length: 14
clone_size: .
d_call: TRBD1
j_call: TRBJ1-1
cdr3_nt: TGTGCCAGCAGCACGGGACAGGGAAGGGCTGAAGCTTTCTTT
cdr3_aa: CASSTGQGRAEAFF

v_call: TRBV30
cdr3_length: 13
clone_size: .
d_call: .
j_call: TRBJ1-1
cdr3_nt: TGTGCCTGGCGCCTAGCGAGGAACACTGAAGCTTTCTTT
cdr3_aa: CAWRLARNTEAFF

v_call: TRBV9
cdr3_length: 15
clone_size: .
d_call: TRBD1
j_call: TRBJ1-1
cdr3_nt: TGTGCCAGCAGCGTACTAAGCAGGGGGAACGCTGAAGCTTTCTTT
cdr3_aa: CASSVLSRGNAEAFF

v_call: TRBV13
cdr3_length: 15
clone_size: .
d_call: TRBD2
j_call: TRBJ2-7
cdr3_nt: TGTGCCAGCAGCTTAGAGACTAGCGGGACCTACGAGCAGTACTTC
cdr3_aa: CASSLETSGTYEQYF

v_call: TRBV30
cdr3_length: 15
clone_size: .
d_call: TRBD2
j_call: TRBJ2-3
cdr3_nt: TGTGCCTGGTGCCCCACTAGCGGGGGGGCGGATACGCAGTATTTT
cdr3_aa: CAWCPTSGGADTQYF

v_call: TRBV4-1
cdr3_length: 16
clone_size: .
d_call: TRBD1
j_call: TRBJ1-4
cdr3_nt: TGCGCCAGCAGCCAACGAAACGACAGGGGGGATGAAAAACTGTTTTTT
cdr3_aa: CASSQRNDRGDEKLFF

v_call: TRBV30
cdr3_length: 12
clone_size: .
d_call: .
j_call: TRBJ1-4
cdr3_nt: TGTGCCCTAGAAGGGGGAAATGAAAAACTGTTTTTT
cdr3_aa: CALEGGNEKLFF

v_call: TRBV6-5
cdr3_length: 15
clone_size: .
d_call: TRBD1
j_call: TRBJ2-1
cdr3_nt: TGTGCCAGCAGTCGCGGACAGGCCCCGGGGAATGAGCAGTTCTTC
cdr3_aa: CASSRGQAPGNEQFF

v_call: TRBV5-1
cdr3_length: 13
clone_size: .
d_call: TRBD1
j_call: TRBJ1-6
cdr3_nt: TGCGCCAGCAGCTACGACAGGGAAAAACCCCTCCACTTT
cdr3_aa: CASSYDREKPLHF

v_call: TRBV15
cdr3_length: 13
clone_size: .
d_call: .
j_call: TRBJ2-2
cdr3_nt: TGTGCCACCAGCAGAGACGGGGTCCGGGAGCTGTTTTTT
cdr3_aa: CATSRDGVRELFF

v_call: TRBV4-2
cdr3_length: 15
clone_size: .
d_call: .
j_call: TRBJ1-2
cdr3_nt: TGTGCCAGCAGCCAAGAGTTAATCGGGGGAGGCGGCTACACCTTC
cdr3_aa: CASSQELIGGGGYTF

v_call: TRBV5-8
cdr3_length: 14
clone_size: once
d_call: .
j_call: TRBJ1-6
cdr3_nt: TGTGCCAGCAGCTTGGGGGGAGAGAATTCACCCCTCCACTTT
cdr3_aa: CASSLGGENSPLHF

v_call: TRBV5-1
cdr3_length: 16
clone_size: .
d_call: .
j_call: TRBJ1-1
cdr3_nt: TGCGCCAGCAGCTTGGTTCAGGGACCGGGGGATACTGAAGCTTTCTTT
cdr3_aa: CASSLVQGPGDTEAFF

v_call: TRBV29-1
cdr3_length: 15
clone_size: .
d_call: TRBD1
j_call: TRBJ1-6
cdr3_nt: TGCAGCGTGCCCGGGACAGGGGGCGGAGACTCACCCCTCCACTTT
cdr3_aa: CSVPGTGGGDSPLHF

v_call: TRBV2
cdr3_length: 15
clone_size: few
d_call: TRBD2
j_call: TRBJ2-1
cdr3_nt: TGTGCCAGCAGTGAGGATCTAGCGGGGACGGATGAGCAGTTCTTC
cdr3_aa: CASSEDLAGTDEQFF

v_call: TRBV7-2
cdr3_length: 13
clone_size: .
d_call: TRBD1
j_call: TRBJ1-1
cdr3_nt: TGTGCCAGCAGCTTATTGGAGGGGGCCGAAGCTTTCTTT
cdr3_aa: CASSLLEGAEAFF

v_call: TRBV5-1
cdr3_length: 17
clone_size: .
d_call: TRBD1
j_call: TRBJ2-7
cdr3_nt: TGCGCCAGCAGCTCGAAATGGACGGGACAGAGTTCCTACGAGCAGTACTTC
cdr3_aa: CASSSKWTGQSSYEQYF

v_call: TRBV5-6
cdr3_length: 16
clone_size: .
d_call: TRBD2
j_call: TRBJ2-1
cdr3_nt: TGTGCCAGCAGTCCCCGGGGTGGGAGGGCCTACAATGAGCAGTTCTTC
cdr3_aa: CASSPRGGRAYNEQFF

v_call: TRBV2
cdr3_length: 14
clone_size: few
d_call: TRBD1
j_call: TRBJ1-1
cdr3_nt: TGTGCCAGCAGTCGACAGGGTTGGGACACTGAAGCTTTCTTT
cdr3_aa: CASSRQGWDTEAFF

v_call: TRBV7-9
cdr3_length: 19
clone_size: few
d_call: TRBD1
j_call: TRBJ2-7
cdr3_nt: TGTGCCAGCAGCTTGACCCACATACTCCGGGACAGGGGCACTCGGGAGCAGTACTTC
cdr3_aa: CASSLTHILRDRGTREQYF

v_call: TRBV2
cdr3_length: 15
clone_size: .
d_call: TRBD1
j_call: TRBJ1-3
cdr3_nt: TGTGCCAGCAGTCCAACCGGGACAGAAGGAAACACCATATATTTT
cdr3_aa: CASSPTGTEGNTIYF

v_call: TRBV6-4
cdr3_length: 15
clone_size: .
d_call: .
j_call: TRBJ1-1
cdr3_nt: TGTGCCAGCAGTGACTACAGGGTCGGCAACACTGAAGCTTTCTTT
cdr3_aa: CASSDYRVGNTEAFF

v_call: TRBV30
cdr3_length: 15
clone_size: .
d_call: TRBD1
j_call: TRBJ2-2
cdr3_nt: TGTGCCTGGAGTGGGGGGGACAGGGGGACCGGGGAGCTGTTTTTT
cdr3_aa: CAWSGGDRGTGELFF

v_call: TRBV29-1
cdr3_length: 12
clone_size: .
d_call: TRBD1
j_call: TRBJ2-7
cdr3_nt: TGCAGCGTCGGGACAGTCTCCTACGAGCAGTACTTC
cdr3_aa: CSVGTVSYEQYF

v_call: TRBV12-3/TRBV12-4
cdr3_length: 12
clone_size: .
d_call: .
j_call: TRBJ2-7
cdr3_nt: TGTGCCAGCAGTTTAGACAAATACGAGCAGTACTTC
cdr3_aa: CASSLDKYEQYF

v_call: TRBV24-1
cdr3_length: 16
clone_size: .
d_call: TRBD1
j_call: TRBJ2-7
cdr3_nt: TGTGCCACCAGTGACCTCCCGGGACAGGGTAAAGACGAGCAGTACTTC
cdr3_aa: CATSDLPGQGKDEQYF

v_call: TRBV7-3
cdr3_length: 15
clone_size: few
d_call: .
j_call: TRBJ2-5
cdr3_nt: TGTGCCAGCAGCTTAAACTGGGCAGTCCAAGAGACCCAGTACTTC
cdr3_aa: CASSLNWAVQETQYF

v_call: TRBV19
cdr3_length: 13
clone_size: .
d_call: .
j_call: TRBJ2-5
cdr3_nt: TGTGCCAGTAGTCCCGCAGGGCAAGAGACCCAGTACTTC
cdr3_aa: CASSPAGQETQYF

v_call: TRBV7-2
cdr3_length: 14
clone_size: .
d_call: .
j_call: TRBJ2-7
cdr3_nt: TGTGCCAGCAGTGGGCGGGACGCCCTCTACGAGCAGTACTTC
cdr3_aa: CASSGRDALYEQYF

v_call: TRBV3-1/TRBV3-2
cdr3_length: 14
clone_size: few
d_call: TRBD2
j_call: TRBJ2-5
cdr3_nt: TGTGCCAGCAGCCAGGGACTTTCCCGGGGGGGCCAGTACTTC
cdr3_aa: CASSQGLSRGGQYF

v_call: TRBV5-1
cdr3_length: 18
clone_size: .
d_call: TRBD1
j_call: TRBJ2-1
cdr3_nt: TGCGCCAGCAGCCCGGCAGGAGCAGGGACAGGGAAGTACAATGAGCAGTTCTTC
cdr3_aa: CASSPAGAGTGKYNEQFF

v_call: TRBV2
cdr3_length: 14
clone_size: .
d_call: .
j_call: TRBJ1-6
cdr3_nt: TGTGCCAGCAGTGAAGTAGGGGTAGAGTCACCCCTCCACTTT
cdr3_aa: CASSEVGVESPLHF

v_call: TRBV2
cdr3_length: 13
clone_size: .
d_call: TRBD1
j_call: TRBJ1-2
cdr3_nt: TGTGCCAGCAGTTGGGACAGGGAGGCTGGCTACACCTTC
cdr3_aa: CASSWDREAGYTF

v_call: TRBV27
cdr3_length: 13
clone_size: .
d_call: .
j_call: TRBJ1-2
cdr3_nt: TGTGCCAGCAGTCCCCCGGGGAACTATGGCTACACCTTC
cdr3_aa: CASSPPGNYGYTF

v_call: TRBV5-6
cdr3_length: 17
clone_size: .
d_call: TRBD2
j_call: TRBJ2-5
cdr3_nt: TGTGCCAGCAGCCTAAAAGGAAGCGGGGGGTACCAAGAGACCCAGTACTTC
cdr3_aa: CASSLKGSGGYQETQYF

v_call: TRBV19
cdr3_length: 13
clone_size: medium-sized
d_call: .
j_call: TRBJ1-2
cdr3_nt: TGTGCCAGTAGTATCAGAGGTCCCTATGGCTACACCTTC
cdr3_aa: CASSIRGPYGYTF